The 27 T cell receptor beta chains presented below share a single source sample, sequenced in a study of T cell responses to AZD1222 COVID-19 vaccine. Only in-frame clones appear in the TCRdb table, and some are missing; sequencing was by immunoSEQ multiplex PCR. The sample holds 150,000 to 200,000 clones; roughly 90% are singletons and the top ten take approximately 4.3%. The sequencing here drew on peripheral blood, taken 28 days after the second AZD1222 dose. The receptors here all came from an adult who received the AZD1222 COVID-19 vaccine.

The chain combines TRBV6-1 with TRBJ1-5; D possibly corresponds to TRBD1 (6 bases). CDR1 and CDR2 (germline): MNHNS, SASEGT. The CDR3 covers 17 residues. V lost 1 base, J lost 4 bases, and 17 bases lay in between. The CDR3 sequence is CASSEGAGRGYNQPQHF. DNA for the CDR3: TGTGCCAGCAGTGAAGGCGCGGGCAGGGGTTATAATCAGCCCCAGCATTTT.

This clone was seen once. The V and J genes are TRBV5-5 and TRBJ1-1, with unresolved D. Trimming pared 2 bases from V and 6 bases from J, leaving 5 bases between. CDR1 is SGHKS and CDR2 is YYEKEE in the germline V gene (reference sequence). This CDR3 spans 11 amino acids. The CDR3 sequence is CASSFRAEAFF. The CDR3 DNA follows: TGTGCCAGCAGCTTTAGGGCTGAAGCTTTCTTT.

The chain links TRBV9 to TRBJ2-1, with 9 positions matching TRBD1. The CDR3 totals 16 residues. V was pared by 2 bases and J by 7 bases, with 10 bases of the junction left unmatched. CDR1 SGDLS and CDR2 YYNGEE come from the germline V gene. In nucleotides, the CDR3 is TGTGCCAGCAGCGTGGGACAGGGATTGGTAAGGAATGAGCAGTTCTTC. Translating it yields CASSVGQGLVRNEQFF.

The rearrangement links TRBV18 to TRBJ2-7; 12 nucleotides align to TRBD2. Germline lookup yields CDR1 KGHSH and CDR2 LQKENI. With V trimmed by 2 bases and J by 0 bases, 5 bases remained unmatched. The CDR3 totals 17 residues. Written as DNA, the CDR3 is TGTGCCAGCTCACCAAGGACTAGCGGGGCCCTCTCCTACGAGCAGTACTTC. Translation gives CASSPRTSGALSYEQYF.

In DNA form, the CDR3 reads TGTGCCAGTAGTGACAAGATGAACACTGAAGCTTTCTTT. It encodes CASSDKMNTEAFF. The chain carries TRBV19 and TRBJ1-1; D is uncertain. This CDR3 spans 13 amino acids. Looked up from germline, CDR1 is LNHDA and CDR2 is SQIVND (reference sequence). The V and J ends lost 5 bases and 0 bases respectively, with 7 bases between them.

The chain carries TRBV5-1 and TRBJ1-5; D is undetermined. Germline values: CDR1 SGHRS, CDR2 YFSETQ. Trimming took off 0 bases at V and 0 bases at J, with 4 bases between the two ends. This CDR3 comprises 14 residues. CDR3 amino acids: CASSLESSNQPQHF. CDR3 bases: TGCGCCAGCAGCTTGGAAAGTAGCAATCAGCCCCAGCATTTT.

The chain carries TRBV7-2 and TRBJ1-2, with a tentative D call TRBD1 (6 bases). CDR3 size: 13 residues. Trimming shortened V by 2 bases and J by 6 bases, and 10 bases separated the two germline ends. Germline V gene data show CDR1 as SGHTA and CDR2 as FQGNSA. CDR3 nucleotides: TGTGCCAGCAGCTTACACAGGGAGGATGGCTACACCTTC. Protein: CASSLHREDGYTF.

This clone has a handful of counts. The chain uses TRBV30 and TRBJ2-2, with 7 bases matching TRBD2. This CDR3 has 13 residues. Germline V CDR1 and CDR2: GTSNPN, SVGIG (reference sequence). Trimming took 5 bases from V and 7 from J; bases not matched to a gene: 7. The CDR3 protein is CAWDSSGVGELFF. CDR3 in DNA: TGTGCCTGGGACAGCAGCGGGGTCGGGGAGCTGTTTTTT.

This clone was counted once. V gene TRBV7-2 combines with J gene TRBJ1-6; 7 nucleotides align to TRBD1. The length of the CDR3 is 16 residues. CDR1 is SGHTA, CDR2 FQGNSA, per germline. The trim removed 5 bases at V and 7 bases at J, leaving 11 bases unmatched. The CDR3 nucleotides read TGTGCCAGCAGCCCAATTCGACAGGGCGGGAATTCACCCCTCCACTTT. Amino acids: CASSPIRQGGNSPLHF.

The rearrangement links TRBV29-1 to TRBJ1-5; 9 bases are a match to TRBD1. Unmatched junction bases numbered 4, after V lost 6 bases and J lost 4 bases. CDR1 is SQVTM and CDR2 is ANQGSEA in the germline V gene. This CDR3 has 13 residues. The CDR3 protein is CSVGQGQNQPQHF. CDR3 in DNA: TGCAGCGTGGGACAGGGTCAGAATCAGCCCCAGCATTTT.

V is TRBV10-2 and J is TRBJ1-5; D gene unclear. V shed 6 bases and J shed 6 bases, with 9 bases lying between them. Germline V lookup: CDR1 WSHSY, CDR2 SAAADI. This CDR3 is 12 amino acids long. CDR3 sequence reads: CASREGAQPQHF. The CDR3 DNA reads TGCGCCAGCAGGGAAGGAGCTCAGCCCCAGCATTTT.

This clone occurred once. The V gene is TRBV5-1, the J gene TRBJ1-5, with 7 bases aligning to TRBD1. Germline CDR1 SGHRS, CDR2 YFSETQ. The CDR3 spans 12 residues. With V trimmed by 8 bases and J by 7 bases, 6 bases remained unmatched. The CDR3 sequence is CASSLTGQPQHF. The CDR3, as DNA: TGCGCCAGTTCTCTGACAGGGCAGCCCCAGCATTTT.

In its sample, this clone was seen once. The chain recombines TRBV6-5 with TRBJ1-2; the match to TRBD1 covers 9 bases. In germline, CDR1 is MNHEY, CDR2 SVGAGI. This CDR3 region has 14 residues. J was trimmed by 5 bases and V by 4 bases; bases with no gene match: 5. The CDR3 DNA reads TGTGCCAGCAGTTCGTCGGACAGGGGATATGGCTACACCTTC. This encodes CASSSSDRGYGYTF.

This clone is a singleton in its sample. The chain is built from TRBV19 and TRBJ1-3; D may be TRBD1 (5 bases). The CDR3 runs 17 residues. Trimming took off 3 bases at V and 2 bases at J, with 17 bases between the two ends. Germline assignment: CDR1 LNHDA and CDR2 SQIVND (reference sequence). The CDR3, as DNA: TGTGCCAGTAGTATCCCTGGGACCCCTCGTGCTGGAAACACCATATATTTT. This codes for CASSIPGTPRAGNTIYF.

V usage is TRBV5-1 and J usage is TRBJ2-7, with D possibly TRBD1 on 6 matching bases. The CDR3 is 14 amino acids. With 5 bases removed from V and 3 bases from J, the gap between germline ends came to 15 bases. The germline gives CDR1 SGHRS, CDR2 YFSETQ. The DNA for the CDR3 is TGCGCCAGCAGGCTACAGGGTAACAACTACGAGCAGTACTTC. Translated: CASRLQGNNYEQYF.

The sample holds one count of this clone. The chain recombines TRBV7-6 with TRBJ1-1, with 9 bases aligning to TRBD1. Unmatched junction bases numbered 5, after V lost 2 bases and J lost 4 bases. CDR1 is SGHVS and CDR2 is FNYEAQ in the germline V gene. The CDR3 runs to 15 residues. This CDR3 reads CASSLNTGGVTEAFF. CDR3 DNA sequence: TGTGCCAGCAGCTTAAATACAGGGGGCGTCACTGAAGCTTTCTTT.

The V and J genes are TRBV27 and TRBJ2-5; D could derive from TRBD1 or TRBD2 (5 bases each). The germline V and J ends were trimmed by 4 bases and 4 bases, with 16 bases remaining between them. This CDR3 is 15 amino acids long. Germline V gene data show CDR1 as MNHEY and CDR2 as SMNVEV (reference sequence). This CDR3 reads CASSSADRGTETQYF. CDR3 nucleotides: TGTGCCAGCAGTTCCGCGGACCGAGGGACAGAGACCCAGTACTTC.

The CDR3 bases are TGTGCCAGCAGCCAAGAAGGGGTGGCCAAACTGTTTTTT. This encodes CASSQEGVAKLFF. The rearrangement joins TRBV3-1 (or the pseudogene TRBV3-2) to TRBJ1-4; weak D call: TRBD1 (5 bases). CDR1 and CDR2 (germline): LGHDT, YNNKEL (reference sequence). Trimming removed 0 bases at V and 11 bases at J, with 10 bases between. The CDR3 runs 13 residues.

Here the CDR3 DNA reads TGTGCCAGCAGCCACGCAGAGCTAGCGGGGTTTTACAATGAGCAGTTCTTC. This codes for CASSHAELAGFYNEQFF. The rearrangement links TRBV3-1 (or the pseudogene TRBV3-2) to TRBJ2-1; 9 nucleotides match TRBD2. Unmatched junction bases numbered 10, after V lost 3 bases and J lost 4 bases. CDR1 is LGHDT and CDR2 is YNNKEL in the germline V gene (reference sequence). The CDR3 loop spans 17 amino acids.

The genes are TRBV10-3 and TRBJ1-2; no firm D call. The length of the CDR3 is 13 residues. Trimming pared 0 bases from V and 4 bases from J, leaving 6 bases between. Germline V gene lookup returns CDR1 ENHRY and CDR2 SYGVKD. The CDR3 nucleotides read TGTGCCATCAGTGAGTCCGCCAGCTATGGCTACACCTTC. Translation gives CAISESASYGYTF.

The rearrangement joins TRBV5-5 to TRBJ1-5; 12 bases map to TRBD1. The CDR3 spans 19 residues. Per the germline V gene, CDR1 is SGHKS and CDR2 is YYEKEE (reference sequence). V was clipped by 5 bases and J by 7 bases; unmatched bases: 19. CDR3 coding DNA: TGTGCCAGCAGTCCCGCTGGTGGGACAGGGGGCAATCCGAGGCAGCCCCAGCATTTT. Its translation: CASSPAGGTGGNPRQPQHF.

The V and J genes are TRBV6-5 and TRBJ2-7; D unclear. Germline V CDR1 and CDR2: MNHEY, SVGAGI. V was pared by 0 bases and J by 0 bases, with 6 bases between. This CDR3 is built from 14 residues. CDR3 nucleotides: TGTGCCAGCAGTTACTCGGGCAGCTCCTACGAGCAGTACTTC. This gives the protein CASSYSGSSYEQYF.

The rearrangement uses TRBV30 and TRBJ1-3; D unresolved. V was clipped by 2 bases and J by 6 bases, with 5 bases between them. This CDR3 spans 11 amino acids. The germline V gene encodes CDR1 GTSNPN and CDR2 SVGIG (reference sequence). The CDR3 sequence is CAWSTVNTIYF. CDR3 DNA: TGTGCCTGGAGTACAGTAAACACCATATATTTT. The full variable domain, in which reference TRBV30 and TRBJ1-3 provide the parts outside the CDR3, is SQTIHQWPATLVQPVGSPLSLECTVEGTSNPNLYWYRQAAGRGLQLLFYSVGIGQISSEVPQNLSASRPQDRQFILSSKKLLLSDSGFYLCAWSTVNTIYFGEGSWLTVV.

This clone appeared a few times. The chain is built from TRBV4-1 and TRBJ1-6; tentative D call: TRBD1 (6 bases). Trimming removed 1 base from V and 7 bases from J, with 11 bases in between. Per the germline V gene, CDR1 is MGHRA and CDR2 is YSYEKL. CDR3 length: 15 amino acids. The CDR3 bases are TGCGCCAGCAGCCAAGGGGGGAGGGGGAATTCACCCCTCCACTTT. This codes for CASSQGGRGNSPLHF.

The DNA of the CDR3 is TGTGCCAGCAGCTTTGGGACGGGAAATCAGCCCCAGCATTTT. It encodes CASSFGTGNQPQHF. V and J are TRBV5-8 and TRBJ1-5; the D gene is possibly TRBD1 (5 bases). V was shortened by 2 bases and J by 4 bases, with 10 bases between the two germline ends. Germline loops: CDR1 SGHTS, CDR2 YDEGEE. CDR3 length: 14 residues.

This sequence joins TRBV6-5 and TRBJ1-5; D may be TRBD1 (6 bases). In germline, CDR1 is MNHEY, CDR2 SVGAGI. V was cut by 5 bases and J by 7 bases, with 12 bases left in between. This CDR3 has 13 residues. CDR3 coding DNA: TGTGCCAGCAGTACCAGGGGAGGGCAGCCCCAGCATTTT. This codes for CASSTRGGQPQHF.

This chain links TRBV7-8 with TRBJ1-3; D not certain. CDR1 SGHVS and CDR2 FQNEAQ come from the germline V gene. The CDR3 sequence is 14 residues long. With 7 bases removed from V and 2 bases from J, the gap between germline ends came to 12 bases. This CDR3 reads CASKFQEPGNTIYF. In DNA form, the CDR3 reads TGTGCCAGCAAATTCCAGGAGCCTGGAAACACCATATATTTT.